The present T cell receptor (beta chain) was sequenced within a study of CD8+ T cells in alopecia areata (dated by TCRdb to the late 2010s). Regarding the research as a whole: Treated patients were enrolled in an open-label pilot trial of oral tofacitinib, 5 to 10 mg twice daily, for moderate-to-severe alopecia areata. Human TCRbeta sequencing covered scalp tissue and sorted CD4+ and CD8+ peripheral blood T cells from patchy and totalis/universalis alopecia areata patients and healthy controls. High-throughput TCRbeta sequencing was used to examine T cell clonal expansion in alopecia areata in both the C3H/HeJ mouse model and human patients. Biopsies were taken from tofacitinib-treated patients at baseline and at 4 and 24 weeks of treatment, and a later scalp biopsy was taken in several of the tofacitinib-treated patients. Patients received tofacitinib for 6 to 18 months and were then followed off drug for 6 months to check for delayed response and recurrence. Clonality in the scalp was compared among normal scalp (n=4), patchy alopecia areata scalp (n=8), and alopecia totalis/universalis scalp (n=8). RNA was obtained with the PAXgene miRNA kit for fixed scalp, the miRNeasy kit for PBMCs, and the RNeasy kit for mouse skin. In treated patients, disease severity was measured using the SALT score, which gives the percentage of scalp surface area affected. immunoSEQ multiplex PCR using 35 Vbeta forward primers and 13 Jbeta reverse primers was used to amplify TCRbeta CDR3 regions.

What this sample's treatment or condition label stands for: oral pan-JAK inhibitor, 5-10 mg twice daily. Peripheral blood and lesional scalp punch biopsies were obtained from patients with alopecia areata. PBMCs were isolated by density centrifugation and stained for CD3, CD4 and CD8, after which CD4+ and CD8+ T cells were sorted on a FACSAria. With respect to this clone: Its antigen has not been determined. No clone much larger than this one lies a single base away; base qualities are absent.

Libraries were made using the immunoSEQ multiplex PCR assay. RNA was extracted from all samples and reverse transcribed into cDNA as template for TCR sequencing. First-strand cDNA was synthesized with SuperScript III using a 2:1 mix of oligo-dT and random hexamers. A synthetic immune receptor repertoire was used to measure amplification bias, and any remaining bias was corrected computationally. From the authors' description of their analysis: After raw reads were preprocessed to remove errors, the CDR3 was defined following IMGT conventions as running from the conserved cysteine to phenylalanine. Clonality was calculated as 1 minus Shannon entropy normalized by log2 of the number of productive unique TCRs. Whether each scalp clone was CD4 or CD8 was inferred by checking scalp TCRbeta sequences against the CD4 and CD8 repertoires from sorted blood. The source is immuneACCESS, and TCRdb retained only in-frame sequences with V and J called. Part of the clones is not carried over; for the studies checked, unresolved V genes explain less than half of this, and the remainder is unexplained. V and J calls and clone size are as listed in that table; D and trimming were resolved from the DNA. Counted in this sample were 160,000 or so clones; about 54% of them appeared once. The top ten hold 16% of the sample.

CDR1 and CDR2 were assigned from the germline V gene as SGHRS and YFSETQ. The CDR3 holds 16 amino acids from the cysteine to the phenylalanine. Only the CDR3 DNA stays, 48 bases, in frame from base 1. Trimming leaves V shorter by 4 bases and J shorter by 7 bases, with the junction holding 12 bases beyond the gene matches. Points the paper makes about the study in general: TCR sequences shared between patients were less clear than in mice, possibly partly because of HLA diversity in the patient population. Higher clonality and more expanded CD8+ clones were observed in lesional scalp than in normal scalp, particularly in alopecia totalis/universalis, a finding suggestive of antigenic drive. Unlike mouse skin, which is dominated by gammadelta T cells, normal human skin has resident alphabeta T cells that are also sequenced, and this complicates analysis of the scalp TCR repertoire. Because the treated cohort was small and included a single nonresponder, larger studies are needed to assess links between baseline CD8+ expansion and response. With tofacitinib, both scalp clonality and the number of expanded CD8+ clones among the top 100 scalp clones went down significantly. During tofacitinib treatment, many expanded lesional clones remained in scalp and blood, and this persistence may partly explain relapse after treatment is stopped.

This receptor chain uses TRBV5-1 and TRBJ1-4, and 8 junction bases match TRBD1. The sample consisted of CD4+ T cells sorted from blood, taken at approximately week 60, from a patient treated with tofacitinib. This receptor was taken from a human donor with alopecia areata. In nucleotide form, the sequence is TGCGCCAGCAGCCCATCCTCCCAGGGGGCGGGTGAAAAACTGTTTTTT. This translates into CASSPSSQGAGEKLFF.